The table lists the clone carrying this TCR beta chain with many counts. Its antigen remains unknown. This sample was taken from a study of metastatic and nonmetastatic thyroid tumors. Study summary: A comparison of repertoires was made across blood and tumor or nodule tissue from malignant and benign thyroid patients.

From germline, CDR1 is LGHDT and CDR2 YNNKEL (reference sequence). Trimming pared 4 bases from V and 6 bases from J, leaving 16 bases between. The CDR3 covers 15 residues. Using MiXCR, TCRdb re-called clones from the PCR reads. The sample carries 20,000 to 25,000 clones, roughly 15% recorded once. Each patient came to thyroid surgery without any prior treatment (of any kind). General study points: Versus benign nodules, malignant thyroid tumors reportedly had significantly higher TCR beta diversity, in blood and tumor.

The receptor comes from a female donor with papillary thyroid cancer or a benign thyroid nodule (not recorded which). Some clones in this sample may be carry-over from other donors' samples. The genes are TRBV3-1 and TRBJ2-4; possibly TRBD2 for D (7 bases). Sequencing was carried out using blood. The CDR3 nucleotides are TGTGCCAGCAGCCCTGGGGGGGGCGGGGGAAACATTCAGTACTTC. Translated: CASSPGGGGGNIQYF.